This T cell receptor beta chain was observed in a study of blood T cell repertoires in COVID-19 (dated by TCRdb to 2018 to 2020). Regarding the study in general: Samples from collaborators originated in the United States, Italy and Spain and spanned both the acute and convalescent phases of COVID-19. The material from the prospective study consisted of cDNA or gDNA derived from T cells, B-cell-depleted T cells, or PBMCs. Deeply sampled blood TCRbeta repertoires from subjects exposed to, actively infected with, or recovered from COVID-19 were included in the dataset. A freely available public database, intended as a resource for researchers studying the immune response to SARS-CoV-2, is where the repertoires were released. Samples were obtained from the ongoing ImmuneRACE study (first 160 participants) and from approximately 1,200 subjects provided by 6 global collaborators. The sample metadata nearly always contained a de-identified subject ID, COVID-19 status, age in years and sex. Where HLA class I and class II types were available, the types were taken from metadata supplied by the sample provider, not from assay-based typing.

Trimming takes 0 bases from V and 2 bases from J, and the germline ends sit 14 bases apart. CDR1 and CDR2, per the germline V gene, are ENHRY and SYGVKD. The CDR3 starts with the cysteine, ends with the phenylalanine, and has 16 residues. Only the CDR3 part of the read is kept: 48 bases, read in frame from the first base. TCRbeta CDR3 regions were amplified from genomic DNA by means of the immunoSEQ Assay, a bias-controlled multiplex PCR. Processing in the source paper ran as follows. Nucleated cell counts per sample were estimated from amplification of reference gene primers within the assay. Sequence reads were collapsed and filtered to measure the absolute abundance of every unique TCRbeta CDR3 rearrangement. For each sample, productive Simpson clonality was calculated as the square root of Simpson's diversity index over productive rearrangements. TCRdb re-hosts the immuneACCESS table, in-frame sequences only. Its copies lack some clones; in the studies checked, an unresolved V gene accounts for under half of them, and the cause for the rest is not known. Clonal size and the V and J genes are those of that table, whereas D and trimming came from the DNA. For this sample the table gives under 250,000 clones, of which 70% to 90% were detected only once. About a sixth of the sample goes to the ten largest clones.

One collaborating source in Seattle enrolled patients while the patients were actively infected and followed the patients over time throughout the course of disease. Whole blood was collected in K2EDTA tubes by collaborating institutions according to the institutions' own protocols. For TCRbeta analysis, collaborators shipped samples as frozen whole blood, isolated PBMCs, or DNA extracted from either of those sample types. General conclusions and limits of the study: Clinical and demographic metadata were provided uncurated, with the amount varying by source and participant.

With regard to this clone: Its antigen target is currently unknown. Base qualities are missing; no much larger clone stands one base away.

The chain uses TRBV10-3 and TRBJ2-7, with the D segment identity uncertain. The sequence derives from a man between 45 and 60 years old with COVID-19, enrolled during active disease. Sample: peripheral blood. The nucleotides read TGTGCCATCAGTGAGTCGGGTGCAGGAAACGCCTACGAGCAGTACTTC. The translation is CAISESGAGNAYEQYF.